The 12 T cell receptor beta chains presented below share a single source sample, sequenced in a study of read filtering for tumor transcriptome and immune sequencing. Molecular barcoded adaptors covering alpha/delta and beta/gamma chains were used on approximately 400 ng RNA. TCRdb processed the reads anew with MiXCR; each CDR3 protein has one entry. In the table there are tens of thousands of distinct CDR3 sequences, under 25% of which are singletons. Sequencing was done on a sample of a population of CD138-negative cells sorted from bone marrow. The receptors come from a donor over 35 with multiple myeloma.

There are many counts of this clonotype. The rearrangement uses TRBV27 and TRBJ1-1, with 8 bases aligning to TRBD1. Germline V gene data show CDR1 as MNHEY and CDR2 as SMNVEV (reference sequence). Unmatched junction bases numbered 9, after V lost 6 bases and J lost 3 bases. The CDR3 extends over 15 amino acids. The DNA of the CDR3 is TGTGCCAGCAGAGTTGGACAGGGTCGGGACACTGAAGCTTTCTTT. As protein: CASRVGQGRDTEAFF.

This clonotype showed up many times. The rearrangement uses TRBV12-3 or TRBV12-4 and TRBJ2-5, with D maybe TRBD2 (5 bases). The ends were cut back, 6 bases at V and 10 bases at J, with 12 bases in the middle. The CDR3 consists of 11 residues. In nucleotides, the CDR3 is TGTGCCAGCAGACTAGGAGAGGACCAGTACTTC. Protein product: CASRLGEDQYF.

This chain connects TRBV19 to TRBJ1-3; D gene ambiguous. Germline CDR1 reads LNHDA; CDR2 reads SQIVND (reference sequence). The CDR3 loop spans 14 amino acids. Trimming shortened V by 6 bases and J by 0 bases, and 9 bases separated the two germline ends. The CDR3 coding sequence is TGTGCCAGTAGCCCTGGGTACTCTGGAAACACCATATATTTT. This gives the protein CASSPGYSGNTIYF.

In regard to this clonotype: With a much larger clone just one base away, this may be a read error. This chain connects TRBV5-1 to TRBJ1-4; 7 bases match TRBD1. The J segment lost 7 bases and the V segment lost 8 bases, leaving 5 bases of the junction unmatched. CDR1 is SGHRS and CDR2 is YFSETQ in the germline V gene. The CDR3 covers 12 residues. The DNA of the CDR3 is TGCGCCAGGGCAGGGGGTGGTGAAAAACTGTTTTTT. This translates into CARAGGGEKLFF.

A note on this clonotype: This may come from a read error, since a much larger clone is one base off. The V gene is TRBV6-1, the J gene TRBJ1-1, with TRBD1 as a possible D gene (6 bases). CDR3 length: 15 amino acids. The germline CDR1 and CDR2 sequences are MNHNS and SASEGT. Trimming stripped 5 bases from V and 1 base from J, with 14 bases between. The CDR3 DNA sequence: TGTGCCAGCAGTCATGGGGGCGATGGGAACACTGAAGCTTTCTTT. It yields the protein CASSHGGDGNTEAFF.

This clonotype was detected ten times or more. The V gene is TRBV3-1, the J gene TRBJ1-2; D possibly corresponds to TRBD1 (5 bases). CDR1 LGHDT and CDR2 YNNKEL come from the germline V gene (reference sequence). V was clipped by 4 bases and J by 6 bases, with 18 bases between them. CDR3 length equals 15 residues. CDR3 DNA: TGTGCCAGCAGCCCGCCGGGGGGGGTTAATGATGGCTACACCTTC. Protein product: CASSPPGGVNDGYTF.

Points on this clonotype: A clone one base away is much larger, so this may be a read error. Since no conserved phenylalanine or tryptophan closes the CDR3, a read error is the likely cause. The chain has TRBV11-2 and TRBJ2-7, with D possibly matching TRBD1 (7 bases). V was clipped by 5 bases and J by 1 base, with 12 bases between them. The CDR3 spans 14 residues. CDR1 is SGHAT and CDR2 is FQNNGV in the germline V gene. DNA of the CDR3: TGTGCCAGCAGCCCAGGGGGGAAATCCTACGAGCAGTACTTG. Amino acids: CASSPGGKSYEQYL.

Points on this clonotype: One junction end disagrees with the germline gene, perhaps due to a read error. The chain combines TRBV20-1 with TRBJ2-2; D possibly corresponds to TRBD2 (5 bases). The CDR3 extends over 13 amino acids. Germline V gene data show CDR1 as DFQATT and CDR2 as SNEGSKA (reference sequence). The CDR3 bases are TGCAGTGCTAGAGATGGTTTCACCGGGGAGCCGTTTTTT. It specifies CSARDGFTGEPFF.

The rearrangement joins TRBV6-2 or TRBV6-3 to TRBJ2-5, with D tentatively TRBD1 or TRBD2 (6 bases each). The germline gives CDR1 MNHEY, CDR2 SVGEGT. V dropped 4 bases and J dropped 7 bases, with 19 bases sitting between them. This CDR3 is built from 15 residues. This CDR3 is CASSSFSGGQGTQYF. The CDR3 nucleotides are TGTGCCAGCAGTTCCTTCTCCGGGGGCCAGGGGACCCAGTACTTC.

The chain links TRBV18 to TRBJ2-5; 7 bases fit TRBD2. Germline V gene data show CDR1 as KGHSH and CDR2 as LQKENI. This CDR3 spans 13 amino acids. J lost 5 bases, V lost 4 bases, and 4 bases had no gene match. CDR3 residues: CASSLQRGETQYF. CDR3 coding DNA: TGTGCCAGCTCACTCCAGCGGGGCGAGACCCAGTACTTC.

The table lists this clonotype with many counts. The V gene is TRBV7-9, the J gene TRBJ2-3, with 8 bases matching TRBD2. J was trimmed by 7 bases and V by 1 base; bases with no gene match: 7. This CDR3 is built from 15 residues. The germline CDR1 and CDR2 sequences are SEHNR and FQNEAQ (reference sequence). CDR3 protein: CASSLVRGGRNTQYF. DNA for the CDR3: TGTGCCAGCAGCTTAGTTCGGGGGGGCCGGAATACGCAGTATTTT. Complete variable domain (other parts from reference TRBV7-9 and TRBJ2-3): DTGVSQNPRHKITKRGQNVTFRCDPISEHNRLYWYRQTLGQGPEFLTYFQNEAQLEKSRLLSDRFSAERPKGSFSTLEIQRTEQGDSAMYLCASSLVRGGRNTQYFGPGTRLTVL.

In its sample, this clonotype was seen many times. The CDR3 coding sequence is TGTGCCAGCAGTCCGACCAGGGGGCGATTGTATGGCTACACCTTC. It translates to CASSPTRGRLYGYTF. The chain joins TRBV6-5 to TRBJ1-2, with 8 bases fitting TRBD1. J was trimmed by 5 bases and V by 5 bases; bases with no gene match: 10. CDR1 is MNHEY and CDR2 is SVGAGI in the germline V gene. The CDR3 covers 15 residues.